The 17 T cell receptor beta chains reported below all come from one sample, sequenced in a study of T cell repertoires in cytomegalovirus infection. TCRdb re-analysed the reads in MiXCR, keeping a single row per CDR3 protein. The data hold under 600,000 distinct CDR3 sequences, with 16% observed a single time. Sequences were obtained from CD8+ T cells from PBMCs. The receptors were gathered from a human donor in good health (CMV status not recorded). Some clones in this sample may be carry-over from other donors' samples.

This clonotype turned up a few times. This sequence joins TRBV5-1 and TRBJ2-7, with D unresolved. Trimming cost V 2 bases and J 4 bases, with 16 bases left between them. The CDR3 sequence is 15 residues long. Germline V gene lookup returns CDR1 SGHRS and CDR2 YFSETQ. The CDR3 loop reads CASSFDNYSGYEQYF. Written as DNA, the CDR3 is TGCGCCAGCAGCTTTGACAACTATTCAGGTTACGAGCAGTACTTC.

The CDR3 DNA reads as TGTGCCAGTAGTACGGGGGAAGCGGAGCAGTACTTC. As protein: CASSTGEAEQYF. The chain combines TRBV19 with TRBJ2-7; tentatively, D is TRBD2 (6 bases). V was clipped by 4 bases and J by 7 bases, with 11 bases between them. The CDR3 has 12 residues. Looked up from germline, CDR1 is LNHDA and CDR2 is SQIVND (reference sequence).

This clonotype was picked up many times. The gene calls are TRBV28 and TRBJ2-1; 8 bases fit TRBD2. Trimming took 3 bases from V and 4 from J; bases not matched to a gene: 8. The CDR3 length is 16 residues. Germline lookup yields CDR1 MDHEN and CDR2 SYDVKM. This CDR3 is CASSLQPSGLYNEQFF. Here the CDR3 DNA reads TGTGCCAGCAGTTTGCAACCTAGCGGGTTATACAATGAGCAGTTCTTC.

As regards this clonotype: The CDR3 does not end in the conserved phenylalanine or tryptophan, so this is likely a read error. It is unclear where the CDR3 begins or ends on the DNA, so no DNA is shown, and the CDR3 is as TCRdb lists it. V is TRBV25-1 and J is TRBJ2-7; the D call of TRBD1 is as the table states it, not checked on the DNA. Looked up from germline, CDR1 is MGHDK and CDR2 is SYGVNS. The CDR3 is made up of 9 amino acids, end residues included. CDR3 residues: CASSDRGRL.

The chain combines TRBV6-5 with TRBJ1-4, with D perhaps matching TRBD1 (5 bases). Per germline, CDR1 MNHEY and CDR2 SVGAGI. The length of the CDR3 is 14 residues. The V gene lost 5 bases and the J gene lost 7 bases, with 14 bases spanning the gap. CDR3 sequence (DNA): TGTGCCAGCAGTCCATGGTCAGGGAGTGAAAAACTGTTTTTT. It yields the protein CASSPWSGSEKLFF.

This clonotype showed up just a few times. The rearrangement links TRBV27 to TRBJ1-1; a possible D gene is TRBD1 (6 bases). Per the germline V gene, CDR1 is MNHEY and CDR2 is SMNVEV (reference sequence). The CDR3 runs to 13 residues. The V end lost 6 bases, the J end lost 3 bases, and 11 bases lay between the germline ends. CDR3 amino acids: CASSRGRYTEAFF. For the CDR3, the DNA is TGTGCCAGCAGCAGGGGTCGGTACACTGAAGCTTTCTTT.

This clonotype turned up a few times. The chain joins TRBV30 to TRBJ1-2; the D is unclear. V lost 1 base, J lost 0 bases, and 3 bases lay in between. Germline lookup yields CDR1 GTSNPN and CDR2 SVGIG (reference sequence). This CDR3 region has 12 residues. The CDR3 DNA reads TGTGCCTGGAGTGATACTAACTATGGCTACACCTTC. This encodes CAWSDTNYGYTF.

V and J are TRBV19 and TRBJ1-1; D gene uncertain. Germline CDR1 is LNHDA and CDR2 is SQIVND (reference sequence). The V gene lost 6 bases and the J gene lost 1 base, with 12 bases spanning the gap. This CDR3 has 14 residues. The CDR3 bases are TGTGCCAGTAGCTCAAATAGGAGGAACACTGAAGCTTTCTTT. Encoded protein: CASSSNRRNTEAFF.

This clonotype was recorded at least ten times. The chain recombines TRBV12-3 or TRBV12-4 with TRBJ2-5; no reliable D call. V shed 5 bases and J shed 1 base, with 11 bases lying between them. The CDR3 is made up of 14 amino acids. The DNA of the CDR3 is TGTGCCAGCAGTCGATACACAGCCCAAGAGACCCAGTACTTC. Translation gives CASSRYTAQETQYF.

The V and J genes are TRBV27 and TRBJ2-2; no reliable D call. Between the trimmed V and J ends, which lost 3 bases and 0 bases, there was a span of 11 bases. This CDR3 spans 16 amino acids. Germline V gene lookup returns CDR1 MNHEY and CDR2 SMNVEV (reference sequence). The CDR3, as DNA: TGTGCCAGCAGTTTTCTACCGGGTGCGAACACCGGGGAGCTGTTTTTT. The encoded protein is CASSFLPGANTGELFF.

This clonotype has just a few counts. The chain recombines TRBV20-1 with TRBJ2-7; the D gene could be TRBD1 or TRBD2 (5 bases each). V lost 2 bases and J lost 4, with 6 bases in between. Germline V gene sequence: CDR1 DFQATT, CDR2 SNEGSKA (reference sequence). CDR3 length: 11 residues. The CDR3: CSARWGYEQYF. The CDR3, as DNA: TGCAGTGCTAGATGGGGGTACGAGCAGTACTTC.

The sample holds many counts of this clonotype. This chain connects TRBV11-3 to TRBJ2-3; D might be TRBD1 (6 bases). CDR1 is SGHNT, CDR2 YENEEA, per germline. Trimming removed 4 bases at V and 1 base at J, with 18 bases between. The CDR3 contains 17 residues. The CDR3 loop is CASSSSRRKGGTDTQYF. CDR3 DNA: TGTGCCAGCAGCTCAAGTCGTCGTAAGGGGGGCACAGATACGCAGTATTTT.

There are a few counts of this clonotype. This sequence joins TRBV27 and TRBJ2-7; TRBD2 agrees at 8 bases. J gave up 2 bases and V 4 bases, and 7 bases lay outside the gene matches. Looked up from germline, CDR1 is MNHEY and CDR2 is SMNVEV (reference sequence). This CDR3 contains 15 residues. CDR3 region: CASSSSGGLPYEQYF. CDR3 DNA sequence: TGTGCCAGCAGTTCGAGCGGGGGCCTCCCCTACGAGCAGTACTTC.

This clonotype was seen many times. This chain uses TRBV28 with TRBJ2-5; D call uncertain. The CDR3 totals 13 residues. Trimming shortened V by 2 bases and J by 5 bases, and 9 bases separated the two germline ends. Germline CDR1 and CDR2: MDHEN and SYDVKM. CDR3 coding DNA: TGTGCCAGCAGTTTAGGGTTCGGGGAGACCCAGTACTTC. Encoded protein: CASSLGFGETQYF.

This clonotype was picked up a small number of times. The CDR3 spells CASSVGGDTEAFF. In DNA form, the CDR3 reads TGTGCCAGCAGCGTAGGAGGGGACACTGAAGCTTTCTTT. The genes are TRBV9 and TRBJ1-1, with a weak D call TRBD1 (5 bases). The CDR3 has 13 amino acids. The V gene lost 0 bases and the J gene lost 3 bases, with 6 bases spanning the gap. Germline CDR1 reads SGDLS; CDR2 reads YYNGEE.

This clonotype was seen repeatedly, ten times or more. The DNA of the CDR3 is TGTGCCAGCAGCTTAGCGGGCGGCTTCAATGAGCAGTTCTTC. Translated: CASSLAGGFNEQFF. This rearrangement joins TRBV7-6 to TRBJ2-1; D is unclear. V was cut by 0 bases and J by 6 bases, with 9 bases left in between. The CDR3 length is 14 residues. Germline V gives CDR1 SGHVS, CDR2 FNYEAQ.

CDR3 loop: CASSIVPIWQLTSGRFTGELFF. For the CDR3, the DNA is TGTGCCAGTAGTATAGTCCCCATTTGGCAGCTGACTAGCGGGAGGTTCACCGGGGAGCTGTTTTTT. The chain is built from TRBV19 and TRBJ2-2; 13 nucleotides match TRBD2. After removal of 1 base from V and 4 bases from J, the junction contained 18 bases not matched to a gene. CDR1 LNHDA and CDR2 SQIVND come from the germline V gene (reference sequence). The CDR3 extends over 22 amino acids.